This entry features one TCR beta chain sequence. Its antigen is unknown. These data are taken from a study of OX40 agonist ivuxolimab in advanced cancers. Study-level information: Ivuxolimab, which is an agonistic anti-OX40 (CD134) antibody, was administered to the patients. Previous treatment with anti-PD-1, anti-PD-L1 or anti-CTLA-4 therapy was allowed; 35% to 50% had received some.

Study-level findings and limits: Mean expanded clone counts were higher in CD8+ than CD4+ T cells.

Only in-frame clones appear in the TCRdb table, and some are missing; sequencing was by immunoSEQ multiplex PCR. Of about 110,000 clones in the sample, around 93% were seen once. CDR1 is MDHEN and CDR2 is SYDVKM in the germline V gene. The CDR3 length is 11 residues. This receptor was identified in an adult with an advanced solid tumor such as melanoma, head and neck, liver or kidney cancer. Sequenced here: CD4+ or CD8+ T cells sorted from blood, sampled in a trial of the OX40 agonist ivuxolimab. The chain is built from TRBV28 and TRBJ1-4; no firm D call. The DNA for the CDR3 is TGTGGAGCGGCGGGGAATGAAAAACTGTTTTTT. Translating it yields CGAAGNEKLFF.